This TCR beta chain was documented in a study of T cells after yellow fever vaccination. As for the study in general: The SMART-Seq v4 Ultra Low Input method served to prepare the low-cell-number fractions.

TCRdb re-derived calls from the 5' RACE reads in MiXCR, one entry per CDR3 protein. The sample has about 510,000 distinct CDR3 sequences, 21% seen once. The CDR3 loop spans 14 amino acids. Germline assignment: CDR1 MNHEY and CDR2 SVGEGT. V dropped 1 base and J dropped 2 bases, with 7 bases sitting between them. Sequences were derived from PBMCs, sampled about 20 days after the first yellow fever vaccination. The source is a man between 18 and 29 years old who received the YFV17D yellow fever vaccine. The chain uses TRBV6-2 or TRBV6-3 and TRBJ2-3; D is unclear. This chain's CDR3 is CASSYWKVTDTQYF. CDR3 nucleotide sequence: TGTGCCAGCAGTTACTGGAAGGTCACAGATACGCAGTATTTT.